The clone carrying this TCR beta chain was detected ten times or more. The data originate from a study of neurological immune-mediated disorders. TCRdb used MiXCR to reprocess the 5' RACE reads, holding one entry per CDR3 protein. Among approximately 66,000 distinct CDR3 sequences listed, roughly 4.5% were seen once. V dropped 4 bases and J dropped 3; count of bases not matched to a gene: 12. Germline CDR1 SGHRS, CDR2 YFSETQ. The CDR3 length is 17 residues. The sequence was obtained from a young man with multiple sclerosis. The genes are TRBV5-1 and TRBJ2-7; 11 positions agree with TRBD1. Sequencing input: PBMCs. CDR3 region: CASSISGPGQGGYEQYF. The CDR3 DNA is TGCGCCAGCAGCATATCAGGACCGGGACAGGGGGGCTACGAGCAGTACTTC.